The 23 T cell receptor beta chains listed next were all sequenced from one sample in a study of T-cell reconstitution after alpha-beta-depleted transplantation in children. Unique molecular identifiers were incorporated into the prepared TCRbeta library. MiXCR was run by TCRdb on the PCR reads, yielding one entry per CDR3 protein. The repertoire holds roughly 590,000 distinct CDR3 sequences, with roughly 17% as singletons. Sequencing used PBMCs from the stem cell graft donor, obtained from the stem cell graft. These receptor sequences come from a human donor who donated a stem cell graft to a child with acute myeloid leukemia.

V is TRBV12-3 or TRBV12-4 and J is TRBJ2-2; 7 nucleotides line up with TRBD2. CDR3 length: 16 amino acids. Germline trimming cut 0 bases from V and 2 bases from J; bases unmatched to any gene: 3. The CDR3 DNA sequence: TGTGCCAGCAGTTTAGCGGGAGGGATCAACACCGGGGAGCTGTTTTTT. Its translation: CASSLAGGINTGELFF.

The chain joins TRBV19 to TRBJ1-1, with TRBD1 matching 8 bases. V lost 4 bases and J lost 1; bases outside the gene matches: 5. In germline, CDR1 is LNHDA, CDR2 SQIVND (reference sequence). This CDR3 is 15 amino acids long. The CDR3 is CASSTTGTGNTEAFF. DNA of the CDR3: TGTGCCAGTAGTACAACCGGGACAGGGAACACTGAAGCTTTCTTT.

The J gene is TRBJ1-4, the V gene TRBV5-6; D remains ambiguous. From germline, CDR1 is SGHDT and CDR2 YYEEEE. This CDR3 contains 14 residues. V was clipped by 1 base and J by 6 bases, with 10 bases between them. CDR3: CASSLSLTDEKLFF. CDR3 in DNA: TGTGCCAGCAGCTTGAGTCTAACGGATGAAAAACTGTTTTTT. Drawing the rest from reference TRBV5-6 and TRBJ1-4, the complete variable domain is DAGVTQSPTHLIKTRGQQVTLRCSPKSGHDTVSWYQQALGQGPQFIFQYYEEEERQRGNFPDRFSGHQFPNYSSELNVNALLLGDSALYLCASSLSLTDEKLFFGSGTQLSVL.

The gene calls are TRBV15 and TRBJ1-1; D is possibly TRBD1 (5 bases). CDR3 size: 15 residues. Trimming left V 1 base short and J 1 base short, with 10 bases between. The V gene's germline CDR1 is LNHNV and CDR2 YYDKDF (reference sequence). CDR3 amino acids: CATSRARQKNTEAFF. As DNA, the CDR3 is TGTGCCACCAGCAGAGCTCGACAGAAGAACACTGAAGCTTTCTTT.

This clonotype was seen repeatedly, ten times or more. In DNA form, the CDR3 reads TGTGCCAGCAGCTCTACATCCTTAGGACATCAGCCCCAGCATTTT. Residues: CASSSTSLGHQPQHF. J is TRBJ1-5 and V is TRBV12-3 or TRBV12-4; D gene unclear. Trimming removed 6 bases at V and 5 bases at J, with 17 bases between. The CDR3 extends over 15 amino acids.

This clonotype was seen a handful of times. The chain employs TRBV7-2 and TRBJ1-1; D gene unclear. V shed 8 bases and J shed 1 base, with 17 bases lying between them. Germline V CDR1 and CDR2: SGHTA, FQGNSA. CDR3 size: 15 residues. The CDR3 DNA reads as TGTGCCAGCTCGGGCACAGAGTCCTGGAACACTGAAGCTTTCTTT. This codes for CASSGTESWNTEAFF.

Of note for this clonotype: Germline and junction disagree at one end, which may indicate a read error. The chain employs TRBV4-3 and TRBJ2-7, with 8 positions matching TRBD1. The length of the CDR3 is 18 residues. Germline V gene sequence: CDR1 LGHNA, CDR2 YSLEER. As DNA, the CDR3 is TGCGCCAGCAGTCAAGGGAGAGACAGGGGTAGAGGATCCTACGAGCAGTACTTC. This gives the protein CASSQGRDRGRGSYEQYF.

About this clonotype itself: Relative to the germline gene, one junction end is altered; a read error may explain this. The chain links TRBV11-2 to TRBJ2-7, with D hard to call. The CDR3 covers 12 residues. CDR1 is SGHAT, CDR2 FQNNGV, per germline. This CDR3 is CASRSLGMPLNF. The CDR3, as DNA: TGTGCCAGCAGGTCTCTCGGTATGCCTTTGAACTTC.

This clonotype was observed many times. This chain joins TRBV20-1 and TRBJ2-2; 10 nucleotides line up with TRBD1. Germline lookup yields CDR1 DFQATT and CDR2 SNEGSKA (reference sequence). J was trimmed by 9 bases and V by 7 bases; bases with no gene match: 5. CDR3 length equals 12 residues. The CDR3 DNA reads TGCAGTGTTCCCGACAGGGGGCGGGAGCTGTTTTTT. It yields the protein CSVPDRGRELFF.

V gene TRBV24-1 combines with J gene TRBJ2-2; TRBD2 is a possible D gene (5 bases). The CDR3 contains 16 residues. The germline V and J ends were trimmed by 0 bases and 0 bases, with 7 bases remaining between them. Germline loops: CDR1 KGHDR, CDR2 SFDVKD. CDR3 region: CATSDLSGSNTGELFF. The CDR3 nucleotides read TGTGCCACCAGTGATTTGAGCGGATCGAACACCGGGGAGCTGTTTTTT.

This clonotype has ten or more counts. The chain links TRBV7-2 to TRBJ1-4, with D tentatively TRBD1 (5 bases). This CDR3 region has 11 residues. Trimming removed 6 bases at V and 13 bases at J, with 12 bases between. Germline CDR1 reads SGHTA; CDR2 reads FQGNSA. CDR3 in DNA: TGTGCCAGCAGGAGGGCAGGGCCACTGTTTTTT. It yields the protein CASRRAGPLFF.

This clonotype was detected ten times or more. This chain connects TRBV30 to TRBJ2-4; 7 bases match TRBD2. With V trimmed by 7 bases and J by 7 bases, 7 bases remained unmatched. Germline CDR1 is GTSNPN and CDR2 is SVGIG (reference sequence). The CDR3 is 12 amino acids. The CDR3 sequence is CAYEDGRNIQYF. The DNA for the CDR3 is TGTGCCTACGAAGACGGGAGGAACATTCAGTACTTC.

This clonotype came up a few times. V gene TRBV7-9 combines with J gene TRBJ1-5; 7 nucleotides align to TRBD1. With V trimmed by 4 bases and J by 3 bases, 6 bases remained unmatched. CDR1 is SEHNR, CDR2 FQNEAQ, per germline (reference sequence). This CDR3 comprises 15 residues. CDR3 sequence reads: CASSSTGQDNQPQHF. The CDR3 DNA follows: TGTGCCAGCAGCTCTACCGGACAGGACAATCAGCCCCAGCATTTT.

This clonotype occurred many times. The V call is TRBV20-1, the J call TRBJ1-1, with 8 bases fitting TRBD1. Germline V gene sequence: CDR1 DFQATT, CDR2 SNEGSKA (reference sequence). This CDR3 spans 13 amino acids. V was clipped by 5 bases and J by 6 bases; unmatched bases: 8. This CDR3 reads CSAPGQGGSEAFF. In DNA form, the CDR3 reads TGCAGTGCTCCTGGACAGGGAGGATCTGAAGCTTTCTTT.

The chain couples TRBV24-1 to TRBJ2-5; 9 bases line up with TRBD2. Unmatched junction bases numbered 11, after V lost 4 bases and J lost 6 bases. Germline CDR1 reads KGHDR; CDR2 reads SFDVKD. CDR3 size: 16 residues. The CDR3 DNA reads TGTGCCACCAGTGAATCCCGGACTAGCGCGATTAAGACCCAGTACTTC. Amino acid sequence: CATSESRTSAIKTQYF.

This chain uses TRBV20-1 with TRBJ1-5, with D possibly TRBD1 on 5 matching bases. CDR1 is DFQATT and CDR2 is SNEGSKA in the germline V gene (reference sequence). The V gene lost 5 bases and the J gene lost 7 bases, with 15 bases spanning the gap. The CDR3 covers 13 residues. The chain's CDR3 is CSAATGGGQPQHF. The CDR3 region has the DNA TGCAGTGCTGCAACAGGCGGGGGACAGCCCCAGCATTTT.

The rearrangement links TRBV6-5 to TRBJ2-1; unclear D gene. V lost 8 bases and J 8 bases, leaving 19 bases between the germline ends. Germline loops: CDR1 MNHEY, CDR2 SVGAGI. This CDR3 is built from 14 residues. CDR3 in amino acids: CASRSRATQDEQFF. The CDR3 DNA is TGTGCCAGCCGCTCTAGGGCTACGCAAGATGAGCAGTTCTTC.

The chain joins TRBV6-2 or TRBV6-3 to TRBJ2-7, with 7 bases aligning to TRBD2. This CDR3 is built from 12 residues. V trimming: 8 bases; J trimming: 5 bases; junction bases outside the gene matches: 6. Germline V CDR1 and CDR2: MNHEY, SVGEGT. CDR3 DNA sequence: TGTGCCAGCCTGGGAGGGAGCCACGAGCAGTACTTC. Translating it yields CASLGGSHEQYF.

This chain connects TRBV20-1 to TRBJ2-4, with TRBD2 as a possible D gene (5 bases). Germline CDR1 DFQATT, CDR2 SNEGSKA (reference sequence). The V end lost 0 bases, the J end lost 6 bases, and 9 bases lay between the germline ends. The CDR3 consists of 13 residues. The CDR3 DNA reads as TGCAGTGCTAGAGACACCGAGGGAAACATTCAGTACTTC. As protein: CSARDTEGNIQYF.

In this sample, this clonotype turned up a few times. This sequence joins TRBV15 and TRBJ1-5; 8 bases agree with TRBD1. Trimming cost V 7 bases and J 4 bases; bases outside gene matches: 3. The CDR3 length is 13 residues. Germline lookup yields CDR1 LNHNV and CDR2 YYDKDF (reference sequence). The CDR3 sequence: CATTDRGNQPQHF. CDR3 nucleotides: TGTGCCACCACTGACAGGGGAAATCAGCCCCAGCATTTT.

This clonotype appeared a few times. The rearrangement links TRBV6-1 to TRBJ2-3; D perhaps matches TRBD2 (6 bases). The CDR3 is 14 amino acids. Germline V gene sequence: CDR1 MNHNS, CDR2 SASEGT. V lost 6 bases and J 4 bases, leaving 14 bases between the germline ends. The CDR3 loop is CASRAAGSADTQYF. The DNA of the CDR3 is TGTGCCAGCAGGGCCGCGGGGTCGGCAGATACGCAGTATTTT.

This clonotype showed up many times. The V call is TRBV28, the J call TRBJ1-2, with a tentative D call TRBD1 (6 bases). Trimming stripped 2 bases from V and 8 bases from J, with 12 bases between. CDR3 size: 13 residues. Germline CDR1 and CDR2: MDHEN and SYDVKM. In DNA, the CDR3 is TGTGCCAGCAGTTTACGGGGGCCGGACGGCTACACCTTC. Translation gives CASSLRGPDGYTF.

This clonotype was recorded at least ten times. V usage is TRBV4-2 and J usage is TRBJ1-4; D is uncertain. From germline, CDR1 is LGHNA and CDR2 YNFKEQ. The CDR3 is 19 residues long. Trimming pared 4 bases from V and 3 bases from J, leaving 24 bases between. CDR3 nucleotide sequence: TGTGCCAGCAGCCTGGTATTTTGGCGGGCAGGCGATTCTAATGAAAAACTGTTTTTT. This translates into CASSLVFWRAGDSNEKLFF.